These 21 T cell receptor beta chains share one sample of origin, sequenced in a study of sequential checkpoint blockade in melanoma. Treatment meaning: randomized to nivolumab then ipilimumab (arm A) or the reverse (arm B). Clones were sequenced by immunoSEQ multiplex PCR, and TCRdb holds only the in-frame ones, with some missing. This table holds 17,000 or so clones, approximately 70% found once. This sample comprised CD8+ T cells sorted from blood (inferred from file names), obtained from a patient given nivolumab and ipilimumab in sequence. These receptors were collected from a human donor with melanoma.

The V call is TRBV27, the J call TRBJ2-2, with D possibly being TRBD1 (5 bases). The V end was cut by 1 base, the J end by 5 bases, with 8 bases between. CDR1 MNHEY and CDR2 SMNVEV come from the germline V gene (reference sequence). This CDR3 spans 14 amino acids. The CDR3 DNA is TGTGCCAGCAGTTTATTACAGGCTACCGGGGAGCTGTTTTTT. It specifies CASSLLQATGELFF.

The chain links TRBV7-8 to TRBJ2-2, with D possibly TRBD1 on 5 matching bases. Trimming took off 5 bases at V and 5 bases at J, with 15 bases between the two ends. Germline CDR1 and CDR2: SGHVS and FQNEAQ. The CDR3 has 15 amino acids. The CDR3 loop is CASSQTETTTGELFF. The CDR3 nucleotides are TGTGCCAGCAGCCAGACAGAGACAACAACCGGGGAGCTGTTTTTT.

The chain links TRBV7-8 to TRBJ2-1; 13 bases agree with TRBD2. The CDR3 runs to 16 residues. Germline-derived CDR1 and CDR2 are SGHVS and FQNEAQ. V gave up 2 bases and J gave up 8 bases; unmatched junction bases: 6. CDR3 sequence: CASSLSGLAGMDEQFF. The DNA for the CDR3 is TGTGCCAGCAGCTTATCGGGACTAGCGGGAATGGATGAGCAGTTCTTC.

This chain links TRBV9 with TRBJ2-2, with D perhaps matching TRBD2 (5 bases). V lost 2 bases, J lost 6 bases, and 14 bases lay in between. From germline, CDR1 is SGDLS and CDR2 YYNGEE. The CDR3 runs to 15 residues. CDR3 in amino acids: CASSVSSQEPGELFF. In DNA, the CDR3 is TGTGCCAGCAGCGTTTCTAGCCAAGAGCCCGGGGAGCTGTTTTTT.

This clone came up once. The germline gene is not matched at one end of the junction; a read error may be the cause. In DNA form, the CDR3 reads TGTGCCAGCCCGGGACTAGAGCGTTTAATATTCCGGAATTTT. Amino acid sequence: CASPGLERLIFRNF. The chain links TRBV5-8 to TRBJ2-3; 8 nucleotides line up with TRBD2. Germline assignment: CDR1 SGHTS and CDR2 YDEGEE. The CDR3 extends over 14 amino acids. The full variable domain, its missing parts supplied by reference TRBV5-8 and TRBJ2-3, is EAGVTQSPTHLIKTRGQQATLRCSPISGHTSVYWYQQALGLGLQFLLWYDEGEERNRGNFPPRFSGRQFPNYSSELNVNALELEDSALYLCASPGLERLIFRNFGPGTRLTVL.

CDR3 residues: CASSQDEGTSGNEQYF. The CDR3 DNA reads as TGCGCCAGCAGCCAAGATGAAGGGACTAGCGGTAACGAGCAGTACTTC. J is TRBJ2-7 and V is TRBV4-3; 11 bases fit TRBD2. The germline gives CDR1 LGHNA, CDR2 YSLEER. The V gene end was trimmed by 0 bases and the J gene end by 5 bases; junction bases not matched to a gene: 6. The CDR3 is 16 amino acids.

The chain is built from TRBV2 and TRBJ2-1; D is unresolved. The germline V gene encodes CDR1 SNHLY and CDR2 FYNNEI. The CDR3 consists of 13 residues. The germline V and J ends were trimmed by 1 base and 3 bases, with 4 bases remaining between them. The CDR3 protein is CASSEDGYNEQFF. CDR3 nucleotide sequence: TGTGCCAGCAGTGAAGACGGCTACAATGAGCAGTTCTTC.

V usage is TRBV6-6 and J usage is TRBJ1-1; 10 bases match TRBD1. CDR1 is MNHNY, CDR2 SVGAGI, per germline (reference sequence). This CDR3 comprises 16 residues. J gave up 1 base and V 2 bases, and 4 bases lay outside the gene matches. CDR3 in amino acids: CASSYGTGETNTEAFF. The CDR3 DNA reads TGTGCCAGCAGTTACGGGACAGGGGAGACGAACACTGAAGCTTTCTTT.

This chain links TRBV19 with TRBJ2-7; 10 nucleotides agree with TRBD1. This CDR3 contains 12 residues. V lost 8 bases and J lost 5; bases outside the gene matches: 3. Germline assignment: CDR1 LNHDA and CDR2 SQIVND (reference sequence). The CDR3 DNA sequence: TGTGCCAGTGCGGGACAGGGGAACGAGCAGTACTTC. It yields the protein CASAGQGNEQYF.

The V gene is TRBV7-3, the J gene TRBJ2-1; D is unclear. Germline lookup yields CDR1 SGHTA and CDR2 FQGTGA. Trimming removed 4 bases at V and 3 bases at J, with 13 bases between. The CDR3 consists of 15 residues. DNA for the CDR3: TGTGCCAGCAGCTCGACACCAACTTTCTACAATGAGCAGTTCTTC. Residues: CASSSTPTFYNEQFF.

This clone occurred a few times. The CDR3 sequence: CASSSLGGSPTDTQYF. The CDR3 DNA reads TGTGCCAGCAGCTCTCTTGGCGGGAGCCCCACAGATACGCAGTATTTT. This chain uses TRBV11-2 with TRBJ2-3; 7 positions agree with TRBD2. Germline assignment: CDR1 SGHAT and CDR2 FQNNGV. V dropped 4 bases and J dropped 2; count of bases not matched to a gene: 9. This CDR3 comprises 16 residues.

The chain recombines TRBV5-6 with TRBJ1-1; D gene ambiguous. The CDR3 extends over 13 amino acids. In germline, CDR1 is SGHDT, CDR2 YYEEEE. Between the trimmed V and J ends, which lost 0 bases and 6 bases, there was a span of 9 bases. The CDR3: CASSLDSLPEAFF. The DNA of the CDR3 is TGTGCCAGCAGCTTGGACAGTTTACCTGAAGCTTTCTTT.

The chain is built from TRBV6-6 and TRBJ2-7, with D uncertain. Germline values: CDR1 MNHNY, CDR2 SVGAGI (reference sequence). CDR3 length equals 13 residues. Trimming left V 2 bases short and J 3 bases short, with 8 bases between. The CDR3 coding sequence is TGTGCCAGCAGTTACAACAGAATCTACGAGCAGTACTTC. As protein: CASSYNRIYEQYF.

This rearrangement joins TRBV4-2 to TRBJ2-3, with 12 bases lining up with TRBD2. The V segment lost 6 bases and the J segment 2 bases; nucleotides outside the gene matches: 9. The CDR3 spans 17 residues. Germline CDR1 and CDR2: LGHNA and YNFKEQ. The CDR3, as DNA: TGTGCCAGCAGTACCTACCTAGCGGGGGGGACCACAGATACGCAGTATTTT. Protein: CASSTYLAGGTTDTQYF.

In its sample, this clone ranks as medium-sized. The chain joins TRBV19 to TRBJ1-1; 10 bases line up with TRBD1. The CDR3 runs to 14 residues. Germline V lookup: CDR1 LNHDA, CDR2 SQIVND (reference sequence). J lost 1 base, V lost 6 bases, and 2 bases had no gene match. DNA of the CDR3: TGTGCCAGTAGGGGACAGGGGCGGAACACTGAAGCTTTCTTT. Translated: CASRGQGRNTEAFF. The variable domain in full, with the rest retrieved from reference TRBV19 and TRBJ1-1, is DGGITQSPKYLFRKEGQNVTLSCEQNLNHDAMYWYRQDPGQGLRLIYYSQIVNDFQKGDIAEGYSVSREKKESFPLTVTSAQKNPTAFYLCASRGQGRNTEAFFGQGTRLTVV.

This clone was recorded a few times. The chain is built from TRBV6-1 and TRBJ2-7; D gene uncertain. Germline V gives CDR1 MNHNS, CDR2 SASEGT. The CDR3 has 13 residues. Trimming left V 3 bases short and J 2 bases short, with 8 bases between. CDR3 in amino acids: CASSDPGAYEQYF. The CDR3 region has the DNA TGTGCCAGCAGTGACCCCGGAGCCTACGAGCAGTACTTC.

The CDR3 region is CASSLLPGDNEQFF. The CDR3 coding sequence is TGTGCCAGCAGTCTCCTCCCGGGAGACAATGAGCAGTTCTTC. The genes are TRBV27 and TRBJ2-1, with D possibly matching TRBD2 (6 bases). Trimming pared 5 bases from V and 5 bases from J, leaving 13 bases between. The CDR3 is made up of 14 amino acids. Germline V lookup: CDR1 MNHEY, CDR2 SMNVEV (reference sequence).

This chain links TRBV6-6 with TRBJ1-1, with D perhaps TRBD1 (5 bases). The length of the CDR3 is 12 residues. Between the trimmed V and J ends, which lost 10 bases and 4 bases, there was a span of 13 bases. Germline values: CDR1 MNHNY, CDR2 SVGAGI (reference sequence). Here the CDR3 reads CAKAGQGTEAFF. The CDR3 DNA sequence: TGTGCCAAGGCGGGGCAGGGCACTGAAGCTTTCTTT.

This clone was detected only a few times. This chain connects TRBV7-4 to TRBJ1-3; 7 nucleotides agree with TRBD1. CDR3 length: 15 amino acids. J lost 8 bases, V lost 4 bases, and 11 bases had no gene match. The germline V gene encodes CDR1 SGHVT and CDR2 SQSDAQ. CDR3 sequence: CASSSTTGKVDTIYF. CDR3 DNA: TGTGCCAGCAGCTCCACGACAGGGAAGGTTGACACCATATATTTT.

The rearrangement joins TRBV19 to TRBJ2-3, with 9 bases aligning to TRBD1. Looked up from germline, CDR1 is LNHDA and CDR2 is SQIVND (reference sequence). The CDR3 loop spans 14 amino acids. V was pared by 6 bases and J by 5 bases, with 6 bases of the junction left unmatched. As DNA, the CDR3 is TGTGCCAGTAGCGGGGACAGGGAAAGAGATACGCAGTATTTT. As protein: CASSGDRERDTQYF.

The chain combines TRBV9 with TRBJ1-6; 8 bases line up with TRBD1. Trimming took 3 bases from V and 4 from J; bases not matched to a gene: 12. The CDR3 is 18 amino acids. The germline gives CDR1 SGDLS, CDR2 YYNGEE. The CDR3 bases are TGTGCCAGCAGCGGGACAGGGTCCGTTACACTTTATAATTCACCCCTCCACTTT. It is translated as CASSGTGSVTLYNSPLHF.